These 2 T cell receptor beta chains originate from one sample sequenced in a study of long-term antiretroviral therapy in people with HIV. Investigators performed immunoSEQ version v3.0 at survey level. Data came from immunoSEQ multiplex PCR; TCRdb stores just in-frame clones and leaves some out. The sample lists around 30,000 clones; 90% to 95% were seen once. The sequences come from unsorted PBMCs, collected around 7.4 years after starting antiretroviral therapy. These receptors were taken from a man in his forties or fifties with HIV.

This clone was observed once. The chain is built from TRBV7-2 and TRBJ1-2, with D unclear. V was pared by 5 bases and J by 8 bases, with 18 bases between. Germline assignment: CDR1 SGHTA and CDR2 FQGNSA. CDR3 length: 14 residues. The CDR3, as DNA: TGTGCCAGCAGCAAAGACAAAAGAGAGTGGGGCTACACCTTC. Protein sequence: CASSKDKREWGYTF.

This sequence joins TRBV5-1 and TRBJ1-2, with TRBD1 as a possible D gene (6 bases). Trimming removed 4 bases at V and 4 bases at J, with 8 bases between. The CDR3 is made up of 12 amino acids. Germline V gene sequence: CDR1 SGHRS, CDR2 YFSETQ. The CDR3 nucleotides are TGCGCCAGCAGCCTACAGGGCTATGGCTACACCTTC. This codes for CASSLQGYGYTF. Full variable domain (outside the CDR3, taken from reference TRBV5-1 and TRBJ1-2): KAGVTQTPRYLIKTRGQQVTLSCSPISGHRSVSWYQQTPGQGLQFLFEYFSETQRNKGNFPGRFSGRQFSNSRSEMNVSTLELGDSALYLCASSLQGYGYTFGSGTRLTVV.